The 23 T cell receptor beta chains listed next were all sequenced from one sample in a study of human CD4 T cells and Enterobacteriaceae. Assay used: immunoSEQ multiplex PCR; TCRdb lists only in-frame clones, some missing. The profile shows some 30,000 clones, 70% to 85% of them singletons. The memory gate held CD4+ cells that were not CD45RA+CCR7+CD95- naive cells, over 95% pure. Sequencing was done on a sample of memory CD4+ T cells from blood. These receptors originate from a human donor in good health.

V gene TRBV21-1 combines with J gene TRBJ1-2. TRBV21-1 is reported as a pseudogene. The CDR3 consists of 13 residues. Written as DNA, the CDR3 is TGTGCCAGCAGGGAAGGAGTGGACGATGGCTACACCTTC. Translated, it gives CASREGVDDGYTF.

This chain's CDR3 is CASSPPPGSTDTQYF. CDR3 in DNA: TGTGCCAGCTCACCACCCCCGGGGAGCACAGATACGCAGTATTTT. V usage is TRBV18 and J usage is TRBJ2-3; D is possibly TRBD2 (5 bases). This CDR3 region has 15 residues. Per the germline V gene, CDR1 is KGHSH and CDR2 is LQKENI. With 0 bases removed from V and 0 bases from J, the gap between germline ends came to 7 bases. The whole variable domain, remainder taken from reference TRBV18 and TRBJ2-3, is NAGVMQNPRHLVRRRGQEARLRCSPMKGHSHVYWYRQLPEEGLKFMVYLQKENIIDESGMPKERFSAEFPKEGPSILRIQQVVRGDSAAYFCASSPPPGSTDTQYFGPGTRLTVL.

This chain joins TRBV30 and TRBJ2-4; D unclear. This CDR3 is built from 14 residues. Per germline, CDR1 GTSNPN and CDR2 SVGIG (reference sequence). V was shortened by 2 bases and J by 1 base, with 9 bases between the two germline ends. As DNA, the CDR3 is TGTGCCTGGAGTATCGGGCTGGCCAAAAACATTCAGTACTTC. Amino acid sequence: CAWSIGLAKNIQYF. Looking up the rest from reference TRBV30 and TRBJ2-4 gives the full variable domain: SQTIHQWPATLVQPVGSPLSLECTVEGTSNPNLYWYRQAAGRGLQLLFYSVGIGQISSEVPQNLSASRPQDRQFILSSKKLLLSDSGFYLCAWSIGLAKNIQYFGAGTRLSVL.

This clone has a single count. This sequence joins TRBV5-1 and TRBJ2-1, with D possibly called TRBD1 or TRBD2 (5 bases each). This CDR3 contains 16 residues. Trimming removed 4 bases from V and 4 bases from J, with 18 bases in between. The germline V gene encodes CDR1 SGHRS and CDR2 YFSETQ. The CDR3 loop is CASSPSPGRTYNEQFF. CDR3 sequence (DNA): TGCGCCAGCAGCCCATCTCCGGGACGCACTTACAATGAGCAGTTCTTC.

V is TRBV6-1 and J is TRBJ1-1; TRBD1 aligns across 7 bases. CDR3 length: 14 amino acids. The V gene's germline CDR1 is MNHNS and CDR2 SASEGT. V gave up 7 bases and J gave up 5 bases; unmatched junction bases: 10. The CDR3 is CASTMDRFGTEAFF. For the CDR3, the DNA is TGTGCCAGCACCATGGACAGGTTTGGAACTGAAGCTTTCTTT.

J is TRBJ2-1 and V is TRBV28; D may be TRBD2 (5 bases). Germline V gene sequence: CDR1 MDHEN, CDR2 SYDVKM. CDR3 length: 14 residues. With 5 bases removed from V and 6 bases from J, the gap between germline ends came to 14 bases. The DNA of the CDR3 is TGTGCCAGCAGTCCCCGGACTTACGGCAATGAGCAGTTCTTC. This gives the protein CASSPRTYGNEQFF. Combining the CDR3 with reference TRBV28 and TRBJ2-1 gives the whole variable domain DVKVTQSSRYLVKRTGEKVFLECVQDMDHENMFWYRQDPGLGLRLIYFSYDVKMKEKGDIPEGYSVSREKKERFSLILESASTNQTSMYLCASSPRTYGNEQFFGPGTRLTVL.

This chain joins TRBV28 and TRBJ1-5; tentative D call: TRBD1 (6 bases). Germline V CDR1 and CDR2: MDHEN, SYDVKM. Trimming left V 3 bases short and J 6 bases short, with 9 bases between. The CDR3 consists of 13 residues. The CDR3 spells CASSFRGGQPQHF. DNA of the CDR3: TGTGCCAGCAGTTTTAGGGGGGGTCAGCCCCAGCATTTT. Full variable domain (rest looked up from reference TRBV28 and TRBJ1-5): DVKVTQSSRYLVKRTGEKVFLECVQDMDHENMFWYRQDPGLGLRLIYFSYDVKMKEKGDIPEGYSVSREKKERFSLILESASTNQTSMYLCASSFRGGQPQHFGDGTRLSIL.

The CDR3 nucleotides are TGTGCCAGCAGTGAAGAAGTTTTGCGGGAGCAGTACTTC. Protein sequence: CASSEEVLREQYF. The V gene is TRBV6-1, the J gene TRBJ2-7; D is unresolved. The germline V gene encodes CDR1 MNHNS and CDR2 SASEGT. V shed 1 base and J shed 7 bases, with 11 bases lying between them. CDR3 size: 13 residues.

The chain has TRBV5-1 and TRBJ2-6; D gene unclear. CDR3 size: 15 residues. The V and J ends lost 2 bases and 1 base respectively, with 7 bases between them. CDR1 and CDR2 from the germline V gene are SGHRS and YFSETQ. CDR3 sequence: CASSLQDSGANVLTF. For the CDR3, the DNA is TGCGCCAGCAGCTTACAAGATTCTGGGGCCAACGTCCTGACTTTC.

V usage is TRBV27 and J usage is TRBJ1-2; possibly TRBD1 for D (5 bases). The germline CDR1 and CDR2 sequences are MNHEY and SMNVEV (reference sequence). The CDR3 has 13 amino acids. Trimming took 3 bases from V and 4 from J, leaving 9 bases between them. The CDR3 loop is CASSLRGGYGYTF. For the CDR3, the DNA is TGTGCCAGCAGTTTGAGGGGAGGCTATGGCTACACCTTC.

The chain joins TRBV7-3 to TRBJ2-7, with D perhaps TRBD2 (6 bases). The CDR3 has 15 residues. V lost 2 bases to trimming and J lost 0 bases, with 11 bases between them. Germline assignment: CDR1 SGHTA and CDR2 FQGTGA. The CDR3 loop is CASSLYSGGSYEQYF. The CDR3 DNA follows: TGTGCCAGCAGCTTATACTCCGGGGGCTCCTACGAGCAGTACTTC.

The V gene is TRBV14, the J gene TRBJ2-7, with 12 bases lining up with TRBD2. The V gene end was trimmed by 1 base and the J gene end by 10 bases; junction bases not matched to a gene: 5. The CDR3 consists of 14 residues. Looked up from germline, CDR1 is SGHDN and CDR2 is FVKESK. CDR3 DNA: TGTGCCAGCAGCCAAGTTCTAGCGGGAGGGATCCAGTACTTC. Its translation is CASSQVLAGGIQYF.

The chain joins TRBV5-4 to TRBJ1-2; D is possibly TRBD1 (6 bases). Germline CDR1 SGHNT, CDR2 YYREEE (reference sequence). Between the trimmed V and J ends, which lost 0 bases and 2 bases, there was a span of 8 bases. The CDR3 loop spans 14 amino acids. The CDR3 is CASSLGTGNYGYTF. For the CDR3, the DNA is TGTGCCAGCAGCTTGGGAACAGGGAACTATGGCTACACCTTC. The complete variable domain, with remaining parts taken from reference TRBV5-4 and TRBJ1-2, reads ETGVTQSPTHLIKTRGQQVTLRCSSQSGHNTVSWYQQALGQGPQFIFQYYREEENGRGNFPPRFSGLQFPNYSSELNVNALELDDSALYLCASSLGTGNYGYTFGSGTRLTVV.

The genes are TRBV7-2 and TRBJ2-1; D is unresolved. CDR1 is SGHTA, CDR2 FQGNSA, per germline. CDR3 length equals 15 residues. V was cut by 0 bases and J by 2 bases, with 8 bases left in between. This CDR3 reads CASSLAGITYNEQFF. The CDR3 DNA reads TGTGCCAGCAGCTTAGCGGGAATCACCTACAATGAGCAGTTCTTC. Full variable domain (rest looked up from reference TRBV7-2 and TRBJ2-1): GAGVSQSPSNKVTEKGKDVELRCDPISGHTALYWYRQSLGQGLEFLIYFQGNSAPDKSGLPSDRFSAERTGGSVSTLTIQRTQQEDSAVYLCASSLAGITYNEQFFGPGTRLTVL.

The V and J genes are TRBV15 and TRBJ2-2; 12 bases are shared with TRBD2. The J segment lost 6 bases and the V segment lost 5 bases, leaving 13 bases of the junction unmatched. Germline CDR1 reads LNHNV; CDR2 reads YYDKDF (reference sequence). The CDR3 covers 18 residues. CDR3 in amino acids: CATSRGGASGRAAGELFF. CDR3 in DNA: TGTGCCACCAGCCGCGGAGGGGCTAGCGGGAGGGCCGCCGGGGAGCTGTTTTTT.

V gene TRBV10-1 combines with J gene TRBJ1-2; TRBD1 matches 8 bases. The V gene's germline CDR1 is WNHNN and CDR2 SYGVQD (reference sequence). V gave up 5 bases and J gave up 4 bases; unmatched junction bases: 9. The CDR3 is made up of 15 amino acids. CDR3 residues: CASSPGQGSGYGYTF. DNA of the CDR3: TGCGCCAGCAGTCCTGGACAGGGCTCCGGCTATGGCTACACCTTC.

This clone is labeled medium-sized. The chain links TRBV6-5 to TRBJ1-5; D gene uncertain. V was cut by 5 bases and J by 3 bases, with 8 bases left in between. The CDR3 has 13 residues. CDR1 MNHEY and CDR2 SVGAGI come from the germline V gene. The CDR3 loop is CASSRRDNQPQHF. The DNA of the CDR3 is TGTGCCAGCAGTCGACGGGACAATCAGCCCCAGCATTTT.

CDR3 nucleotides: TGTGCCAGCAGTTTAGACAAATCCGGTGGGCAGTACTTC. It encodes CASSLDKSGGQYF. The chain uses TRBV28 and TRBJ2-7; D is unresolved. V gave up 2 bases and J gave up 9 bases, with 14 bases separating them. This CDR3 contains 13 residues. Germline CDR1 reads MDHEN; CDR2 reads SYDVKM. Supplemented by reference TRBV28 and TRBJ2-7, the full variable domain reads DVKVTQSSRYLVKRTGEKVFLECVQDMDHENMFWYRQDPGLGLRLIYFSYDVKMKEKGDIPEGYSVSREKKERFSLILESASTNQTSMYLCASSLDKSGGQYFGPGTRLTVT.

This sequence joins TRBV5-1 and TRBJ1-1, with TRBD1 as a possible D gene (6 bases). The CDR3 length is 15 residues. V lost 0 bases to trimming and J lost 4 bases, with 13 bases between them. Germline values: CDR1 SGHRS, CDR2 YFSETQ. The CDR3 region has the DNA TGCGCCAGCAGCTTGGCCGGGGGGCGCGTCACTGAAGCTTTCTTT. It encodes CASSLAGGRVTEAFF. Filled out from reference TRBV5-1 and TRBJ1-1, the complete variable domain reads KAGVTQTPRYLIKTRGQQVTLSCSPISGHRSVSWYQQTPGQGLQFLFEYFSETQRNKGNFPGRFSGRQFSNSRSEMNVSTLELGDSALYLCASSLAGGRVTEAFFGQGTRLTVV.

The V and J genes are TRBV6-5 and TRBJ2-2; D might be TRBD1 (5 bases). V was clipped by 6 bases and J by 8 bases, with 13 bases between them. The CDR3 is 13 amino acids. Germline CDR1 MNHEY, CDR2 SVGAGI. Here the CDR3 DNA reads TGTGCCAGCAGCCCAGCAGGGCGTGGGGAGCTGTTTTTT. Its protein product is CASSPAGRGELFF.

This clone was counted a single time. The CDR3 is CASSSPSAGGTETQYF. The CDR3 nucleotides are TGTGCCAGTAGTAGCCCTTCGGCGGGAGGAACCGAGACCCAGTACTTC. The chain uses TRBV19 and TRBJ2-5, with TRBD2 identical over 8 bases. Germline V CDR1 and CDR2: LNHDA, SQIVND (reference sequence). Trimming removed 4 bases from V and 5 bases from J; junction bases left unmatched: 12. The CDR3 loop spans 16 amino acids.

This chain uses TRBV10-3 with TRBJ2-1, with D tentatively TRBD1 or TRBD2 (5 bases each). The germline V gene has CDR1 ENHRY and CDR2 SYGVKD. The CDR3 extends over 14 amino acids. V shed 11 bases and J shed 7 bases, with 21 bases lying between them. As DNA, the CDR3 is TGTGCCTCCTTCCCTGGGGGATCGGCAAATGAGCAGTTCTTC. The encoded protein is CASFPGGSANEQFF.

J is TRBJ1-4 and V is TRBV28, with unresolved D. V was shortened by 1 base and J by 5 bases, with 8 bases between the two germline ends. CDR3 size: 14 residues. CDR1 MDHEN and CDR2 SYDVKM come from the germline V gene. This CDR3 reads CASSLSQLNEKLFF. CDR3 in DNA: TGTGCCAGCAGTTTATCGCAGTTGAATGAAAAACTGTTTTTT.